The entry that follows covers one T cell receptor beta chain sequence. Its binding antigen is unknown. Base qualities are not recorded, but no much larger clone differs from it by a single base. This specimen comes from a study of OX40 agonist ivuxolimab in advanced cancers. About the study as a whole: Ivuxolimab was a fully human IgG2 agonistic monoclonal antibody targeting the costimulatory receptor OX40 (CD134). Intravenous ivuxolimab was administered to patients every 2 weeks at six dose levels: 0.01, 0.1, 0.3, 1.5, 3 and 10 mg/kg. Of the approximately 50 dose-escalation patients, hepatocellular carcinoma was present in around 20, melanoma in around 15, renal cell carcinoma in 9 and head and neck cancer in 9. The dose-escalation cohort was around 83% male with a mean age of around 64 years, ranging from roughly 20 to 80. Patients were allowed to have had prior anti-PD-1, anti-PD-L1 or anti-CTLA-4 therapy, and approximately 40% of the dose-escalation patients had been treated with checkpoint inhibitors. Partial responses were achieved by three dose-escalation patients, of whom one had hepatocellular carcinoma and two had cutaneous melanoma. The point of sequencing TCRbeta in the periphery was to test whether ivuxolimab changed TCR sequence diversity and drove clonal T-cell expansion. The monotherapy dose-escalation portion (N ≈ 52 patients) of the phase I ivuxolimab trial is reported in the paper.

For sequencing of the TCRbeta CDR3 region, genomic DNA was extracted from the sorted cells. TCRbeta CDR3 regions were sequenced using the immunoSEQ Assay. The immuneACCESS repertoire file appears here via TCRdb, limited to in-frame rearrangements. These files lack a portion of the clones; in checked studies, under half of the deficit traces to unresolved V genes, and the cause of the others is not known. Across this sample there are about 21,000 clones, with just over 85% seen only once. The top ten clones comprise about 17% of the sample. Study-wide findings and limitations: Which antigens the clonally expanded peripheral T cells were specific for was not determined. Low levels of normalized T-cell clonal expansion were also seen in some nonresponding patients. Clonal expansion of both CD4+ and CD8+ blood T cells was observed from baseline to week 6 at doses 0.1 to 3.0 mg/kg. After ivuxolimab, more expanded clones were found on average in CD8+ T cells than in CD4+ T cells. In the 0.1-3.0 mg/kg groups, partial responders were among the patients with the lowest normalized peripheral clonal expansion, particularly in CD8+ T cells.

Patients with autoimmune disease history or receiving systemic immunosuppression were excluded from the trial. Peripheral blood for TCR sequencing was drawn from every dose cohort at baseline, at cycle 4 day 1 and at cycle 7 day 1. Samples came from an open-label, multicenter, first-in-human phase I dose-escalation trial of ivuxolimab. Adults with locally advanced or metastatic melanoma, renal cell, hepatocellular, or head and neck squamous cell carcinoma were enrolled in the trial. Before TCR sequencing, CD4+ and CD8+ T cells were separately sorted from peripheral blood. This specimen was CD4+ or CD8+ T cells sorted from blood, taken in a trial of the OX40 agonist ivuxolimab. This receptor was identified in an adult with an advanced solid tumor such as melanoma, head and neck, liver or kidney cancer.

In nucleotide form, the sequence is TGCGCCAGCAGCCAGGGAGGGACTAGCGGGAGGGCCTTAAGCTCCTACAATGAGCAGTTCTTC. Its product reads: CASSQGGTSGRALSSYNEQFF. The V and J genes are TRBV4-3 and TRBJ2-1, with 16 bases in between that match TRBD2. The germline V gene encodes CDR1 LGHNA and CDR2 YSLEER. The CDR3 starts with the cysteine, ends with the phenylalanine, and has 21 residues. CDR3 DNA is the only sequence kept; it has 63 bases, read in frame from the first base. V has 3 bases trimmed and J has 0 bases trimmed; junction bases matching no gene number 11.